The clone carrying this TCR beta chain was seen many times. Individually, cDNA molecules had unique molecular identifiers attached to them. TCRdb re-called the 5' RACE reads with MiXCR, one entry per CDR3 protein. The sample includes about 20,000 distinct CDR3 sequences, about 4.5% of them seen just once. This sample is drawn from a study of early T cells in non-severe SARS-CoV-2 infection. The CDR3 loop spans 15 amino acids. Trimming removed 4 bases from V and 1 base from J, with 13 bases in between. The sequenced material came from whole blood. The chain links TRBV12-3 or TRBV12-4 to TRBJ1-1; D possibly corresponds to TRBD1 (5 bases). This clonotype originated in an adult who was a healthcare worker with PCR-confirmed SARS-CoV-2 infection or an uninfected control (not recorded which). The CDR3 DNA reads as TGTGCCAGCAGTTACCGGGGGAGCCGGAACACTGAAGCTTTCTTT. Amino acids: CASSYRGSRNTEAFF.